What follows is one T cell receptor beta chain and its context. Its specificity is unknown. This may come from a read error, since a much larger clone is one base off. At the time of active disease, bone marrow was collected from every patient. Molecular barcoded adaptors covering alpha/delta and beta/gamma chains were used on 400 ng RNA. A single record per CDR3 protein comes from TCRdb applying MiXCR to the reads. The profile shows 75,000 to 95,000 distinct CDR3 sequences, more than 9% of them singletons. This sample was taken from a study of read filtering for tumor transcriptome and immune sequencing. Whole-study context: Among patients, around 18 were male and around 15 female, aged about 40 to 90 (mean approximately 60). IR-seq gave about 3.5 to 10.27 million TCR reads per sample; RNA-seq gave about 80 to 1,300. General study results and limits: RNA-seq captured clonotypes less deeply and reliably than IR-seq.

Germline V gene sequence: CDR1 PRHDT, CDR2 FYEKMQ (reference sequence). This CDR3 has 15 residues. This TCR was sampled from a donor aged 40 or over with multiple myeloma. The sequencing input was a population of CD138-negative cells sorted from bone marrow. The chain employs TRBV13 and TRBJ2-3; D gene ambiguous. As DNA, the CDR3 is TGTGCCAGCAGCTCCAATTTCGTAAACACAGATACGCGGTATTTT. It translates to CASSSNFVNTDTRYF. The whole variable domain, filled in from reference TRBV13 and TRBJ2-3, reads AAGVIQSPRHLIKEKRETATLKCYPIPRHDTVYWYQQGPGQDPQFLISFYEKMQSDKGSIPDRFSAQQFSDYHSELNMSSLELGDSALYFCASSSNFVNTDTRYFGPGTRLTVL.